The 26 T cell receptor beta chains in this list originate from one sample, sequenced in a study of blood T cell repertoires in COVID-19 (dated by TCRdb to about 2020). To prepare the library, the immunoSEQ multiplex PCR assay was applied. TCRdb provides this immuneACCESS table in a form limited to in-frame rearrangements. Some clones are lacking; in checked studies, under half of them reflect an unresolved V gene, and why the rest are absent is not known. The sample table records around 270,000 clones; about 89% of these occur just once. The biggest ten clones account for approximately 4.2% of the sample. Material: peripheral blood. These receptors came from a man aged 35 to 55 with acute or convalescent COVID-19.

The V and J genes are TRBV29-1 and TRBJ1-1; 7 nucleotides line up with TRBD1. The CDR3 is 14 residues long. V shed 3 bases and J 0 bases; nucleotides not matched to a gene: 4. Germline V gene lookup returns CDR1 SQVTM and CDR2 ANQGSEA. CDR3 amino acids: CSVDLTGLNTEAFF. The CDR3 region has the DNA TGCAGCGTTGATTTGACAGGGTTGAACACTGAAGCTTTCTTT. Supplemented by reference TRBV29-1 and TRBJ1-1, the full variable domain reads SAVISQKPSRDICQRGTSLTIQCQVDSQVTMMFWYRQQPGQSLTLIATANQGSEATYESGFVIDKFPISRPNLTFSTLTVSNMSPEDSSIYLCSVDLTGLNTEAFFGQGTRLTVV.

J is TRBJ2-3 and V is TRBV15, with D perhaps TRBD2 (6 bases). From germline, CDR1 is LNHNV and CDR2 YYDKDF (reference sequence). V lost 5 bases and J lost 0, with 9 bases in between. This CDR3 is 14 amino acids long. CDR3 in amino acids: CATSPGLSTDTQYF. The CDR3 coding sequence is TGTGCCACCAGCCCGGGACTCAGCACAGATACGCAGTATTTT.

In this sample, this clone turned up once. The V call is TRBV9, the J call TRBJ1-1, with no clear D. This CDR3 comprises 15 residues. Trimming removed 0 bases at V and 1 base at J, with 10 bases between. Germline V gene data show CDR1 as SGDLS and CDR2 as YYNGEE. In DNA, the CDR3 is TGTGCCAGCAGCGTAGTTGGTACGAGGAACACTGAAGCTTTCTTT. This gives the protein CASSVVGTRNTEAFF. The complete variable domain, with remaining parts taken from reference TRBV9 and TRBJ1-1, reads DSGVTQTPKHLITATGQRVTLRCSPRSGDLSVYWYQQSLDQGLQFLIQYYNGEERAKGNILERFSAQQFPDLHSELNLSSLELGDSALYFCASSVVGTRNTEAFFGQGTRLTVV.

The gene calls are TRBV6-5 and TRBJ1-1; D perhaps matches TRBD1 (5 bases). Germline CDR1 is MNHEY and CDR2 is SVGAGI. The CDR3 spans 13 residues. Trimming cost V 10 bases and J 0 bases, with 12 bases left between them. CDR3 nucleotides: TGTGCCACCTGGGGGGTTTTGAACACTGAAGCTTTCTTT. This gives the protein CATWGVLNTEAFF.

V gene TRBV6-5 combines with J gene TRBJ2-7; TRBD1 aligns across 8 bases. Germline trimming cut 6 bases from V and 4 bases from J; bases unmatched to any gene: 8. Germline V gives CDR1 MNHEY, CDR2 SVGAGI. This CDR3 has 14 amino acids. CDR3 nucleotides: TGTGCCAGCAGACTTGACAGGGGACCTTACGAGCAGTACTTC. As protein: CASRLDRGPYEQYF.

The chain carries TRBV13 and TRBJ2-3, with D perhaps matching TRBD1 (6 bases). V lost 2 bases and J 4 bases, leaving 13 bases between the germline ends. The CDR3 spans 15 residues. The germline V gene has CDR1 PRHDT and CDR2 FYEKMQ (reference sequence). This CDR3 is CASSLRQGSPDTQYF. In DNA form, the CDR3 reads TGTGCCAGCAGCTTAAGGCAGGGGAGTCCAGATACGCAGTATTTT.

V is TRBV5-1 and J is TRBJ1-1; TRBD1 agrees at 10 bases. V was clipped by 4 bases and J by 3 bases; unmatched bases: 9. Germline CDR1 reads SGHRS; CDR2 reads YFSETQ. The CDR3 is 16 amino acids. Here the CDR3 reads CASSLGGTGVYTEAFF. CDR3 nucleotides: TGCGCCAGCAGCCTCGGCGGGACAGGGGTTTACACTGAAGCTTTCTTT.

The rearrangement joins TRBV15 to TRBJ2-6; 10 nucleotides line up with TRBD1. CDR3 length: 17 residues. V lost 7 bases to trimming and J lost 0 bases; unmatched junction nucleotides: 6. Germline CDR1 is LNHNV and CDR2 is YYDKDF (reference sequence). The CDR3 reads CATTGGQGSSGANVLTF. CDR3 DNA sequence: TGTGCCACCACCGGGGGACAGGGGTCCTCTGGGGCCAACGTCCTGACTTTC.

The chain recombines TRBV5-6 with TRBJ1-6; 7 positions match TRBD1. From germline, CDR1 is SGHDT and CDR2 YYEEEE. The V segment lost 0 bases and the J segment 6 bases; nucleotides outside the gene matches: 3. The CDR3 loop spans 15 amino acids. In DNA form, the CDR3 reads TGTGCCAGCAGCTTGGAACAGGGGATTAATTCACCCCTCCACTTT. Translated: CASSLEQGINSPLHF.

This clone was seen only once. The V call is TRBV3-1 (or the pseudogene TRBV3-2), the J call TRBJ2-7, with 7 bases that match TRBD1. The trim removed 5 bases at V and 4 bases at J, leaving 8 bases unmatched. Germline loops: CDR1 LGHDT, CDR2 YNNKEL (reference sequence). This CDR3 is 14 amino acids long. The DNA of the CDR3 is TGTGCCAGCAGCAAGGCCCAGGGGGTTTACGAGCAGTACTTC. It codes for CASSKAQGVYEQYF.

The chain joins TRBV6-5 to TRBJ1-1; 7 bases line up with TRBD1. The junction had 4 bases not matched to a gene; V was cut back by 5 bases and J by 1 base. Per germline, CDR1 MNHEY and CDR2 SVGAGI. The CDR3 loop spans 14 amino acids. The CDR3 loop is CASSKNRGNTEAFF. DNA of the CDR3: TGTGCCAGCAGTAAGAACAGGGGGAACACTGAAGCTTTCTTT.

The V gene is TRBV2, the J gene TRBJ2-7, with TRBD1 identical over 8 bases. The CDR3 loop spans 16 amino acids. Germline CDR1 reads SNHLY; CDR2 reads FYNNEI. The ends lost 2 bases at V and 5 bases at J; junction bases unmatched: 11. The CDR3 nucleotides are TGTGCCAGCAGTGAACAGGGGGCGTACCTCACTGACGAGCAGTACTTC. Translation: CASSEQGAYLTDEQYF. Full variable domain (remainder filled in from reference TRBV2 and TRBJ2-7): EPEVTQTPSHQVTQMGQEVILRCVPISNHLYFYWYRQILGQKVEFLVSFYNNEISEKSEIFDDQFSVERPDGSNFTLKIRSTKLEDSAMYFCASSEQGAYLTDEQYFGPGTRLTVT.

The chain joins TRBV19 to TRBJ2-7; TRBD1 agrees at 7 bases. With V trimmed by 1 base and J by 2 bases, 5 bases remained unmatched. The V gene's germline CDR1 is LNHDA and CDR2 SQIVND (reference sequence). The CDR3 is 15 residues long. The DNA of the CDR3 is TGTGCCAGTAGTATAGCCGGGACAGTCACCTACGAGCAGTACTTC. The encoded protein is CASSIAGTVTYEQYF. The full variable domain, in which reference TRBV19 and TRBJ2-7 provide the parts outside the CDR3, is DGGITQSPKYLFRKEGQNVTLSCEQNLNHDAMYWYRQDPGQGLRLIYYSQIVNDFQKGDIAEGYSVSREKKESFPLTVTSAQKNPTAFYLCASSIAGTVTYEQYFGPGTRLTVT.

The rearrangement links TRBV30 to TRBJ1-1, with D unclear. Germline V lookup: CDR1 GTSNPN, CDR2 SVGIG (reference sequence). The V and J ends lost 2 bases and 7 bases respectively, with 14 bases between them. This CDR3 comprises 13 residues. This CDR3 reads CAWSSWVGSEAFF. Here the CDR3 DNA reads TGTGCCTGGAGTTCTTGGGTGGGGAGTGAAGCTTTCTTT.

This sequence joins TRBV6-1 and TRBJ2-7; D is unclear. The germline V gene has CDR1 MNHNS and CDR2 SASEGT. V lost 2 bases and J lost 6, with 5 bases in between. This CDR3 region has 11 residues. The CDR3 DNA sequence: TGTGCCAGCAGTGAAATCGGCGAGCAGTACTTC. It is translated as CASSEIGEQYF.

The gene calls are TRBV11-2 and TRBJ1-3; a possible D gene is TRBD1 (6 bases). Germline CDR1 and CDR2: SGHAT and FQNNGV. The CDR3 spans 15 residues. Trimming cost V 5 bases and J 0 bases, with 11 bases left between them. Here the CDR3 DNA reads TGTGCCAGCAGCCTAACAGGGAGCTCTGGAAACACCATATATTTT. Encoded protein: CASSLTGSSGNTIYF.

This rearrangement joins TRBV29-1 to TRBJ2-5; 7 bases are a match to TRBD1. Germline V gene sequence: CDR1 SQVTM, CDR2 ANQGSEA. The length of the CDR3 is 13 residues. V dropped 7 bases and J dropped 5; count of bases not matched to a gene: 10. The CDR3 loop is CSAPSQGWETQYF. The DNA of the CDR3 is TGCAGCGCCCCTTCACAGGGGTGGGAGACCCAGTACTTC.

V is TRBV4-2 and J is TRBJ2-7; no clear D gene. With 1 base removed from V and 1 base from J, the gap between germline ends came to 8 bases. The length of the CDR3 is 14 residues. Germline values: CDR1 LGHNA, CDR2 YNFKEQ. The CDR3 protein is CASSQGVGSYEQYF. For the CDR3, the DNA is TGTGCCAGCAGCCAAGGAGTCGGTTCCTACGAGCAGTACTTC.

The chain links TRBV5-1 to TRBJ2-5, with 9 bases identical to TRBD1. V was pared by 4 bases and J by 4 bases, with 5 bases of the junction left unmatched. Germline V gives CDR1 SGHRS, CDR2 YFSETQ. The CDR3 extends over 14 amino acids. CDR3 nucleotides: TGCGCCAGCAGCAAACAGGGGGCAGGAGAGACCCAGTACTTC. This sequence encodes CASSKQGAGETQYF.

CDR3 nucleotides: TGTGCCAGCAGCTTGGGCTTGGGGGCAGGGGGCGGCGGCTACACCTTC. Translated, it gives CASSLGLGAGGGGYTF. The chain uses TRBV5-4 and TRBJ1-2; 8 nucleotides align to TRBD1. The germline CDR1 and CDR2 sequences are SGHNT and YYREEE (reference sequence). The CDR3 consists of 16 residues. V lost 0 bases, J lost 8 bases, and 12 bases stayed unmatched.

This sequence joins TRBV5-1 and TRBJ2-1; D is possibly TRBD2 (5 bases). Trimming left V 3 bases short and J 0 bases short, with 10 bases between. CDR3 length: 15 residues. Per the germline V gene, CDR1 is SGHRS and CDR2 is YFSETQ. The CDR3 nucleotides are TGCGCCAGCAGCTCCGGGGTAAGCTCCTACAATGAGCAGTTCTTC. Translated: CASSSGVSSYNEQFF.

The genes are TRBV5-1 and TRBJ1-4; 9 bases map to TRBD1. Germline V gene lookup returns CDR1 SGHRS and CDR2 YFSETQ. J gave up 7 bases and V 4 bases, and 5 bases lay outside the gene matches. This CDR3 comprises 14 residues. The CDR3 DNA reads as TGCGCCAGCAGCGGACAGGGGCAGGGTGAAAAACTGTTTTTT. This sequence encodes CASSGQGQGEKLFF.

CDR3 DNA: TGTGCCAGCAAGGGCCTCGGACAGGGAAATGCCAATTCACCCCTCCACTTT. Encoded protein: CASKGLGQGNANSPLHF. This chain joins TRBV27 and TRBJ1-6; 8 bases are shared with TRBD1. V trimming: 7 bases; J trimming: 7 bases; junction bases outside the gene matches: 15. This CDR3 has 17 amino acids. Looked up from germline, CDR1 is MNHEY and CDR2 is SMNVEV (reference sequence).

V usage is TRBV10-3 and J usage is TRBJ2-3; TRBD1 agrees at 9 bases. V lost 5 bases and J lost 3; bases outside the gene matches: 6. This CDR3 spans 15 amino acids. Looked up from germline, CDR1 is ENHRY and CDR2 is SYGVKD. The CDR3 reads CAISQNRGLTDTQYF. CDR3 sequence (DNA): TGTGCCATCAGTCAAAACAGGGGGCTGACAGATACGCAGTATTTT.

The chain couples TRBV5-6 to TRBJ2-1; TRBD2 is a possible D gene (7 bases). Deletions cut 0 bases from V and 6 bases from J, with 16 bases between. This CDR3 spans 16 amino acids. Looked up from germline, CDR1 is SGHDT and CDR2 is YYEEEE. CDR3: CASSLVGGPLSNEQFF. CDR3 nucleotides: TGTGCCAGCAGCTTGGTGGGGGGGCCACTTAGCAATGAGCAGTTCTTC. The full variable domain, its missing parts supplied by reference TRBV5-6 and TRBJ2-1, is DAGVTQSPTHLIKTRGQQVTLRCSPKSGHDTVSWYQQALGQGPQFIFQYYEEEERQRGNFPDRFSGHQFPNYSSELNVNALLLGDSALYLCASSLVGGPLSNEQFFGPGTRLTVL.

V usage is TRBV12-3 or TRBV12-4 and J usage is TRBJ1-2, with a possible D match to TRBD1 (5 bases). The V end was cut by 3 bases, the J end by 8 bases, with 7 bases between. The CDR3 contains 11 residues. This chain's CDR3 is CASSLGLGYTF. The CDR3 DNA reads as TGTGCCAGCAGTTTGGGGCTAGGCTACACCTTC.